Listed below are T cell receptor beta chains from one sample, sequenced in a study of T cells in Graves' hyperthyroidism and ophthalmopathy. TCRdb re-called the multiplex PCR reads through MiXCR, storing one row per CDR3 protein. This table has hundreds of thousands of distinct CDR3 sequences, 12% to 15% appearing once. Input material: blood. These receptors were collected from a woman aged 18-29 years with Graves' hyperthyroidism. The CDR3 runs from the conserved cysteine through the conserved F or W. A D gene is named only where the DNA matches it firmly. Clone sizes are given selectively: once, few, many, or a class where the clone is expanded.

CDR3	DNA	size	D	V	J
CSVVLVTEAFF	TGCAGCGTTGTATTAGTGACTGAAGCTTTCTTT	few	-	TRBV29-1	TRBJ1-1
CASKPGASATYEQYF	TGTGCCAGCAAACCCGGCGCGAGCGCGACCTACGAGCAGTACTTC	-	-	TRBV6-1	TRBJ2-7
CASSVPRTELVLHF	TGTGCCAGCAGTGTGCCTCGGACAGAATTGGTCCTCCACTTT	few	-	TRBV6-1	TRBJ1-6
CASNTEGARYEQYF	TGTGCCAGCAATACCGAGGGGGCGAGGTACGAGCAGTACTTC	few	TRBD1	TRBV28	TRBJ2-7
CASTGLANTGELFF	TGCGCCAGTACGGGGCTAGCGAACACCGGGGAGCTGTTTTTT	-	-	TRBV5-1	TRBJ2-2
CASSETPGWNSPLHF	TGTGCCAGCAGCGAGACCCCCGGGTGGAATTCACCCCTCCACTTT	many	-	TRBV11-2	TRBJ1-6
CASNRQGAEQPQHF	TGTGCCAGCAACAGACAGGGGGCTGAACAGCCCCAGCATTTT	many	TRBD1	TRBV6-2/TRBV6-3	TRBJ1-5
CASSYGQTTQYF	TGTGCCAGCAGCTACGGGCAGACTACGCAGTATTTT	few	-	TRBV7-9	TRBJ2-3
CSVVQGALLYNEQFF	TGCAGCGTTGTACAGGGGGCGCTTCTCTACAATGAGCAGTTCTTC	-	TRBD1	TRBV29-1	TRBJ2-1
CASSPEATVYYGYTF	TGTGCCAGCAGTCCCGAGGCGACAGTCTACTATGGCTACACCTTC	-	-	TRBV27	TRBJ1-2
CASSKNRLAGALRSSTDTQYF	TGTGCCAGCAGCAAAAACCGACTAGCGGGAGCTCTAAGATCTAGCACAGATACGCAGTATTTT	-	TRBD2	TRBV7-2	TRBJ2-3
CASSYSGQFNEKLFF	TGTGCCAGCAGTTACTCGGGACAGTTTAATGAAAAACTGTTTTTT	few	TRBD1	TRBV6-6	TRBJ1-4
CASSLLASSYEQYF	TGTGCCAGCAGTTTATTGGCTAGCTCCTACGAGCAGTACTTC	many	-	TRBV28	TRBJ2-7
CASSLIADYNEQFF	TGTGCCAGCAGCCTCATAGCGGACTACAATGAGCAGTTCTTC	few	-	TRBV7-2	TRBJ2-1
CASSLYQGDYGYTF	TGTGCCAGCAGCTTATACCAGGGGGACTATGGCTACACCTTC	-	TRBD1	TRBV7-2	TRBJ1-2
CASSPGDAYNEQFF	TGTGCCAGCAGTCCGGGCGATGCCTACAATGAGCAGTTCTTC	many	-	TRBV12-3/TRBV12-4	TRBJ2-1
CASDEGEAYNEQFF	TGTGCCAGCGACGAGGGAGAGGCGTACAATGAGCAGTTCTTC	few	-	TRBV2	TRBJ2-1
CASSRNRGEQFF	TGTGCCAGCAGCCGCAACAGAGGAGAGCAGTTCTTC	many	-	TRBV7-2	TRBJ2-1
CASRPPQGPANTEAFF	TGTGCCAGCAGACCACCGCAGGGTCCGGCGAACACTGAAGCTTTCTTT	many	-	TRBV12-3/TRBV12-4	TRBJ1-1
CASSPGDIRVYEQYF	TGTGCCAGCTCACCGGGGGATATCAGGGTCTACGAGCAGTACTTC	many	-	TRBV18	TRBJ2-7
CASSSLIPGLARGSHEQFF	TGTGCCAGCAGCTCATTGATCCCGGGACTAGCGAGGGGATCGCATGAGCAGTTCTTC	many	TRBD2	TRBV7-9	TRBJ2-1
CASGQGINGYTF	TGTGCCAGTGGACAGGGAATCAATGGCTACACCTTC	-	TRBD1	TRBV5-8	TRBJ1-2
CASSSRQGWNYGYTF	TGTGCCAGCAGTTCCCGACAGGGGTGGAACTATGGCTACACCTTC	many	TRBD1	TRBV28	TRBJ1-2
CAWSVTSYEQYF	TGTGCCTGGAGTGTCACAAGCTACGAGCAGTACTTC	many	-	TRBV30	TRBJ2-7
CASSAQLAAGSTDTQYF	TGTGCCAGCAGCGCTCAACTAGCGGCCGGTAGCACAGATACGCAGTATTTT	-	TRBD2	TRBV9	TRBJ2-3
CASSSREDEKLFF	TGCGCCAGCAGCTCGCGGGAGGATGAAAAACTGTTTTTT	few	-	TRBV5-1	TRBJ1-4
CASSLGLQSEKLFF	TGTGCCAGCAGCTTAGGACTACAGAGTGAAAAACTGTTTTTT	many	-	TRBV7-8	TRBJ1-4
CASSLVNYSEEQFF	TGTGCCAGCAGCTTAGTCAACTATTCGGAGGAGCAGTTCTTC	many	-	TRBV7-9	TRBJ2-1
CASSQAGISVHEQFF	TGTGCCAGCAGCCAAGCCGGGATAAGCGTGCATGAGCAGTTCTTC	-	-	TRBV3-1	TRBJ2-1
CASRDTNYGYTF	TGTGCCAGCAGGGATACTAACTATGGCTACACCTTC	-	-	TRBV6-2/TRBV6-3	TRBJ1-2
CASSGSGRQAFF	TGTGCCAGCAGCGGATCCGGAAGACAAGCTTTCTTT	few	-	TRBV9	TRBJ1-1